This T cell receptor beta chain derives from a study of T-cell memory formation after mild COVID-19. Notes on the study in general: Proof of SARS-CoV-2 specificity was absent for the second-wave clones that crested on day 37. There was a balanced CD4/CD8 profile in clones contracting day 15 to 85, and later expanders leaned CD4+. Those CD4+ clones that contracted were mainly in CM and EM (CD8+ ones in EMRA). Pre-infection memory already had some responding clones, implying cross-reactive memory joined.

This clonotype was observed many times. The target antigen is unknown. CDR3 length: 15 amino acids. Trimming shortened V by 6 bases and J by 12 bases, and 24 bases separated the two germline ends. TCRdb analysed the 5' RACE reads with MiXCR anew, one entry per CDR3 protein. The data show around 340,000 distinct CDR3 sequences, about an eighth seen once. The V call is TRBV12-3 or TRBV12-4, the J call TRBJ2-1; possibly TRBD2 for D (6 bases). Specimen: PBMCs or a T cell subset sorted from them (not recorded which). This receptor was obtained from a man aged 18-30 years who had mild COVID-19 (a few samples of this study predate the infection). Cell type and time point are not known. CDR3 region: CASSTPPGDSSGQFF. CDR3 nucleotide sequence: TGTGCCAGCAGCACCCCACCGGGGGACTCGTCAGGGCAGTTCTTC.